One T cell receptor (beta chain) is described in this entry. The data derive from a study of OX40 agonist ivuxolimab in advanced cancers. Study-level information: Intravenous ivuxolimab at 0.01 to 10 mg/kg was given to patients every 2 weeks.

There are 15 residues in the CDR3. The V gene's germline CDR1 is KGHSH and CDR2 LQKENI. The V gene lost 3 bases and the J gene lost 0 bases, with 9 bases spanning the gap. Only in-frame clones appear in the TCRdb table, and some are missing; sequencing was by immunoSEQ multiplex PCR. Seen here are 80,000 to 95,000 clones, under 95% observed once, and the top ten hold roughly 8.9%. Material: CD4+ or CD8+ T cells sorted from blood, obtained in a trial of the OX40 agonist ivuxolimab. The chain combines TRBV18 with TRBJ1-3; D remains ambiguous. This clonotype was obtained from an adult with an advanced solid tumor such as melanoma, head and neck, liver or kidney cancer. CDR3 nucleotides: TGTGCCAGCTCACCTGACGGGATCTCTGGAAACACCATATATTTT. Translating it yields CASSPDGISGNTIYF.